The following is a TCR beta chain sequence with its context. The sample is drawn from a study of blood T cell repertoires in COVID-19. Repertoires were generated with immunoSEQ multiplex PCR, while TCRdb's copy carries only in-frame clones and drops some. The sample consists of 250,000 to 300,000 clones, about 86% of them appearing once. This CDR3 region has 14 residues. Germline assignment: CDR1 WSHSY and CDR2 SAAADI. V was shortened by 6 bases and J by 2 bases, with 10 bases between the two germline ends. The sample comprised peripheral blood. The sequence was obtained from a man aged 25 to 45 with active or convalescent COVID-19. V and J are TRBV10-2 and TRBJ2-2; tentative D call: TRBD1 (6 bases). DNA for the CDR3: TGCGCCAGCAGAGGACAGAGAAACACCGGGGAGCTGTTTTTT. Protein sequence: CASRGQRNTGELFF.